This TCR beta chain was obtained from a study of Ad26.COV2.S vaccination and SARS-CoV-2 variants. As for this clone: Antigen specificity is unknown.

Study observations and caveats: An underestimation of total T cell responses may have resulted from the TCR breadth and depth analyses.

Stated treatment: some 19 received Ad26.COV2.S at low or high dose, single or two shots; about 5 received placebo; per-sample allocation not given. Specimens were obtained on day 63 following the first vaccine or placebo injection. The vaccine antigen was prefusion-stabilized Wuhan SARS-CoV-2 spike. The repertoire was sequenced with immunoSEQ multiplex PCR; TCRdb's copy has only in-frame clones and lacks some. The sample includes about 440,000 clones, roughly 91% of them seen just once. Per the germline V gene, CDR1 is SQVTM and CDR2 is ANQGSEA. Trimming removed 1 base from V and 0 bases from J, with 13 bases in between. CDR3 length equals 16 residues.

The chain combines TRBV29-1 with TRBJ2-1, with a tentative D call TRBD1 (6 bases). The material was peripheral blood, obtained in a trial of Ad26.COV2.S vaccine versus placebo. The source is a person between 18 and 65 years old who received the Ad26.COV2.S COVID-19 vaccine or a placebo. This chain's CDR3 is CSVEVARTASYNEQFF. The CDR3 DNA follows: TGCAGCGTTGAAGTGGCTCGGACAGCCTCCTACAATGAGCAGTTCTTC.